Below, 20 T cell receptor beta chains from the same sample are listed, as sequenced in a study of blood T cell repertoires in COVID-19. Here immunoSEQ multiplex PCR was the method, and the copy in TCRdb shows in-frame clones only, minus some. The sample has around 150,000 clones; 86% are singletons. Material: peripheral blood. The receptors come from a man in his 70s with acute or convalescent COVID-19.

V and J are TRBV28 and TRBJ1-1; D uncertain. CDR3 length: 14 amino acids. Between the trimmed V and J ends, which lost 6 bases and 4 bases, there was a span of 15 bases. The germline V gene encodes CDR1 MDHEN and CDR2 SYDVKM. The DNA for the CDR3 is TGTGCCAGCAGCCTGAGGAGAGCCAGCACTGAAGCTTTCTTT. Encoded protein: CASSLRRASTEAFF.

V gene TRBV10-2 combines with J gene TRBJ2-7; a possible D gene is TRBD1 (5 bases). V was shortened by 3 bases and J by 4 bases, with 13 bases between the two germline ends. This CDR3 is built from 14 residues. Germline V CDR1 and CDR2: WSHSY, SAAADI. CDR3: CASSETGPRYEQYF. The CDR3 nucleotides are TGCGCCAGCAGTGAAACAGGCCCCCGGTACGAGCAGTACTTC.

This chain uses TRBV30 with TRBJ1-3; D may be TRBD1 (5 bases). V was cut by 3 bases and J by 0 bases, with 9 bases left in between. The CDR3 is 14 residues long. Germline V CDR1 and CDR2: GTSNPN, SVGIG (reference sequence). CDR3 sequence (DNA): TGTGCCTGGAGACAGGTCGCCTCTGGAAACACCATATATTTT. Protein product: CAWRQVASGNTIYF.

CDR3 loop: CSASGLAGIINNEQFF. DNA for the CDR3: TGCAGTGCTAGTGGGCTAGCGGGAATAATTAACAATGAGCAGTTCTTC. The chain couples TRBV20-1 to TRBJ2-1; 9 bases match TRBD2. The germline gives CDR1 DFQATT, CDR2 SNEGSKA (reference sequence). The CDR3 extends over 16 amino acids. V lost 3 bases to trimming and J lost 5 bases; unmatched junction nucleotides: 11.

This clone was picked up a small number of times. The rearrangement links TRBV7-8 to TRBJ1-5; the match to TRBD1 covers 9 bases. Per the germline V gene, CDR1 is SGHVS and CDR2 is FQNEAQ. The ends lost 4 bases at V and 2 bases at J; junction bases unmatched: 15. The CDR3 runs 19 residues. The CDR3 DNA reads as TGTGCCAGCAGCTCTCGGGGACAGGGACCCCGAGTGGGCAATCAGCCCCAGCATTTT. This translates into CASSSRGQGPRVGNQPQHF.

The CDR3 reads CASSDGHRELLTQYF. Here the CDR3 DNA reads TGCGCCAGCAGTGACGGTCACAGGGAGCTGCTTACGCAGTATTTT. The rearrangement links TRBV10-2 to TRBJ2-3, with D possibly matching TRBD1 (6 bases). Germline values: CDR1 WSHSY, CDR2 SAAADI. This CDR3 spans 15 amino acids. V was cut by 3 bases and J by 8 bases, with 18 bases left in between.

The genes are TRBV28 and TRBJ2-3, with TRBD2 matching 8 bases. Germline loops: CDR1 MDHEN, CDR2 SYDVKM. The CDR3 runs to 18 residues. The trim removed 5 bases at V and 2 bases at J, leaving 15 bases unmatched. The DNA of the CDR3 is TGTGCCAGCAGTCCATTCGAGGGAGCGGGAGAGATCACAGATACGCAGTATTTT. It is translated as CASSPFEGAGEITDTQYF.

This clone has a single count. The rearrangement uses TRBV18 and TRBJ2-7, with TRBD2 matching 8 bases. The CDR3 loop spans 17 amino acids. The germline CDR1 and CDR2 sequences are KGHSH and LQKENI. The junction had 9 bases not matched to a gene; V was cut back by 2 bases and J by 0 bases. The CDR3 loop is CASSPDVGGRHSYEQYF. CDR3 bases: TGTGCCAGCTCACCAGATGTAGGCGGGAGGCACTCCTACGAGCAGTACTTC. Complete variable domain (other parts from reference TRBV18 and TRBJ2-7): NAGVMQNPRHLVRRRGQEARLRCSPMKGHSHVYWYRQLPEEGLKFMVYLQKENIIDESGMPKERFSAEFPKEGPSILRIQQVVRGDSAAYFCASSPDVGGRHSYEQYFGPGTRLTVT.

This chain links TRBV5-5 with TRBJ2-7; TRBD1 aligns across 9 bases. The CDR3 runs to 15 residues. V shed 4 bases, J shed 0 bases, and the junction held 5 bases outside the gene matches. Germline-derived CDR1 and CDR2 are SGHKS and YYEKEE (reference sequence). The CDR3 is CASSRTGDSSYEQYF. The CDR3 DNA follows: TGTGCCAGCAGCCGGACAGGGGATTCCTCCTACGAGCAGTACTTC.

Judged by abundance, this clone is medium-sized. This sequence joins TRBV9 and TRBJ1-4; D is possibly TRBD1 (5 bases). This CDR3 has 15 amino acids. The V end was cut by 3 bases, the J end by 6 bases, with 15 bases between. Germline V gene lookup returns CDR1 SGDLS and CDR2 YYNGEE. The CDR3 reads CASSARTEQDEKLFF. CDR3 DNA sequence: TGTGCCAGCAGCGCCCGGACGGAACAGGATGAAAAACTGTTTTTT. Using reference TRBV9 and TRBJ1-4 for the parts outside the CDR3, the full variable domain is DSGVTQTPKHLITATGQRVTLRCSPRSGDLSVYWYQQSLDQGLQFLIQYYNGEERAKGNILERFSAQQFPDLHSELNLSSLELGDSALYFCASSARTEQDEKLFFGSGTQLSVL.

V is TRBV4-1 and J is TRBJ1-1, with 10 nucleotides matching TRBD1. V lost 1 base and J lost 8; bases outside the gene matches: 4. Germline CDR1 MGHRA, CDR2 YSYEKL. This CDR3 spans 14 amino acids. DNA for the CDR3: TGCGCCAGCAGCCAAGGGACAGGGGGGTCCGAAGCTTTCTTT. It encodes CASSQGTGGSEAFF.

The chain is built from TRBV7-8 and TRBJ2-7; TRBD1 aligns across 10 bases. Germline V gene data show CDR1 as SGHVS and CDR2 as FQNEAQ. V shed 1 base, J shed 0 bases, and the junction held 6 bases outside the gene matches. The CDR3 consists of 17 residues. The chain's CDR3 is CASSLGRRDRGSYEQYF. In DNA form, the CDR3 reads TGTGCCAGCAGCTTAGGTCGAAGGGACAGGGGCTCCTACGAGCAGTACTTC.

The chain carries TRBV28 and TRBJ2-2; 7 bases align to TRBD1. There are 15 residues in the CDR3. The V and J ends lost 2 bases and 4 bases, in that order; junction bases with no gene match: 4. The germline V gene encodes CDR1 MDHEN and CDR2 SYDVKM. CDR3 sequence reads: CASSLKGAVTGELFF. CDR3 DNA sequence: TGTGCCAGCAGTTTAAAGGGGGCGGTCACCGGGGAGCTGTTTTTT.

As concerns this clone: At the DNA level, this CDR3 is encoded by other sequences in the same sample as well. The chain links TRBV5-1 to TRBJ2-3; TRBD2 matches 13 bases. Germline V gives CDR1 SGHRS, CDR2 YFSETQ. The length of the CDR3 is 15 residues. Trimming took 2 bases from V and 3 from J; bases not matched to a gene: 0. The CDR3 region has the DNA TGCGCCAGCAGCTTACTAGCGGGAGGGACAGATACGCAGTATTTT. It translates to CASSLLAGGTDTQYF.

The CDR3: CASSTGQGPEAFF. For the CDR3, the DNA is TGCGCCAGCAGCACCGGACAGGGACCTGAAGCTTTCTTT. This sequence joins TRBV5-1 and TRBJ1-1, with TRBD1 matching 8 bases. Trimming cost V 4 bases and J 6 bases; bases outside gene matches: 5. The CDR3 is 13 residues long. CDR1 and CDR2 from the germline V gene are SGHRS and YFSETQ.

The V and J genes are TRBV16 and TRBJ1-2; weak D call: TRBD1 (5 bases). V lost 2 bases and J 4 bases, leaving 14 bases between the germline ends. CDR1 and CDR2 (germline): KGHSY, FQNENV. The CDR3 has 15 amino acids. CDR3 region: CASSQNLQVTYGYTF. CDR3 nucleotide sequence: TGTGCCAGCAGCCAAAATCTACAGGTCACCTATGGCTACACCTTC. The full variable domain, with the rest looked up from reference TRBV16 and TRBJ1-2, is GEEVAQTPKHLVRGEGQKAKLYCAPIKGHSYVFWYQQVLKNEFKFLISFQNENVFDETGMPKERFSAKCLPNSPCSLEIQATKLEDSAVYFCASSQNLQVTYGYTFGSGTRLTVV.

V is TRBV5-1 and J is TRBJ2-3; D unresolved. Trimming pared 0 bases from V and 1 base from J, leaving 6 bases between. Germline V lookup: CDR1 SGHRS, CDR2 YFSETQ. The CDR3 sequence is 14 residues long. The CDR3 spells CASSLGLGTDTQYF. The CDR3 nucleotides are TGCGCCAGCAGCTTGGGACTTGGCACAGATACGCAGTATTTT.

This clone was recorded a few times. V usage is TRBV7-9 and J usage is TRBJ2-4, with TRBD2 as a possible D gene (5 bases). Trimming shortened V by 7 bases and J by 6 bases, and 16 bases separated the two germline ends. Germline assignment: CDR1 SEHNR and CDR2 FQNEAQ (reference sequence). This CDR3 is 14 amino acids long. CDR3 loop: CASTPLTGRNIQYF. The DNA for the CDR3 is TGTGCCAGCACTCCGCTGACGGGGAGAAACATTCAGTACTTC.

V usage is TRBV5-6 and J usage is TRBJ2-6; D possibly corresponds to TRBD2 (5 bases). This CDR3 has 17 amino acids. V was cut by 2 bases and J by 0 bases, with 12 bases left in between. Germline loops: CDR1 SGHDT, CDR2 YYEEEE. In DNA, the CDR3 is TGTGCCAGCAGCTTAAAAACTCGGGGCTCTGGGGCCAACGTCCTGACTTTC. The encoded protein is CASSLKTRGSGANVLTF.

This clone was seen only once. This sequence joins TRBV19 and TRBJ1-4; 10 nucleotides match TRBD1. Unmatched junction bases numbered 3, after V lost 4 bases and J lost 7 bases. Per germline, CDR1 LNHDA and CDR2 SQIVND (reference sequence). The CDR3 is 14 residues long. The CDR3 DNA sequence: TGTGCCAGTAGTACCGACAGGGGGCGTGAAAAACTGTTTTTT. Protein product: CASSTDRGREKLFF.